This section outlines one T cell receptor beta chain sequence together with its context. The record originates from a study of T cells in localized non-small cell lung cancer. Sequenced by immunoSEQ multiplex PCR; TCRdb stores in-frame clones only, minus some. Seen here are 48,000 or so clones, about 72% observed once, and the top ten hold around 17%. The source of this sequence is a man between 40 and 70 years old with stage I squamous cell lung carcinoma. Specimen: peripheral blood, collected before any cancer treatment.

The CDR3 sequence is CASNGVLGVDTQYF. The CDR3 DNA reads as TGTGCCAGCAATGGGGTTTTAGGGGTAGATACGCAGTATTTT. The chain couples TRBV6-1 to TRBJ2-3, with a possible D match to TRBD1 (5 bases). This CDR3 is 14 amino acids long. Germline V CDR1 and CDR2: MNHNS, SASEGT. The V and J ends lost 7 bases and 5 bases respectively, with 16 bases between them.